A selection of T cell receptor beta chains follows, all from one sample in a study of beta chain features in type 1 diabetes. Repertoires were generated with immunoSEQ multiplex PCR, while TCRdb's copy carries only in-frame clones and drops some. The sample includes over 90,000 clones, over 25% seen only once; the top ten take 0.5% to 0.6%. Sequenced material: central memory CD4+ T cells from blood. The receptors were gathered from a woman aged 18-29 years with type 1 diabetes. CDR3s leave out the opening cysteine and the closing phenylalanine or tryptophan. Fields, in order: V gene, J gene, CDR3 protein.

V gene: TRBV5-1; J gene: TRBJ2-1; CDR3 protein: ASSPRLGNEQF
V gene: TRBV5-4; J gene: TRBJ2-4; CDR3 protein: ASSPGGELAKNIQY
V gene: TRBV19; J gene: TRBJ2-3; CDR3 protein: ASSPYRVSTDTQY
V gene: TRBV7-3; J gene: TRBJ2-3; CDR3 protein: ASSKQGGNGNTQY
V gene: TRBV28; J gene: TRBJ2-3; CDR3 protein: ASSVITDTQY
V gene: TRBV29-1; J gene: TRBJ1-1; CDR3 protein: SVEDRQRGMGTEAF
V gene: TRBV27; J gene: TRBJ2-5; CDR3 protein: ASSLGAGVGEETQY
V gene: TRBV2; J gene: TRBJ2-3; CDR3 protein: ASSEGGTDTQY
V gene: TRBV18; J gene: TRBJ1-1; CDR3 protein: ASSPQGQYTEAF
V gene: TRBV30; J gene: TRBJ1-3; CDR3 protein: AWSVQGTGNTIY
V gene: TRBV6-5; J gene: TRBJ2-1; CDR3 protein: ASSYPGGPEQF
V gene: TRBV7-8; J gene: TRBJ1-5; CDR3 protein: ASSPPRTGSNQPQH
V gene: TRBV5-4; J gene: TRBJ1-5; CDR3 protein: ASSLDRSNQPQH
V gene: TRBV6-1; J gene: TRBJ1-5; CDR3 protein: ASTDGGRQPQH
V gene: TRBV15; J gene: TRBJ1-5; CDR3 protein: ATRLTGGMTKGANQPQH
V gene: TRBV20-1; J gene: TRBJ2-1; CDR3 protein: SAGLNEQF
V gene: TRBV4-2; J gene: TRBJ2-1; CDR3 protein: ASSQVHGSEQF
V gene: TRBV27; J gene: TRBJ2-1; CDR3 protein: ASRGTSGRGREQF
V gene: TRBV27; J gene: TRBJ2-7; CDR3 protein: ASSGGTGTFSYEQY
V gene: TRBV5-1; J gene: TRBJ1-1; CDR3 protein: ASSITDSTNTEAF
V gene: TRBV5-1; J gene: TRBJ2-3; CDR3 protein: ASTPGQSTDTQY
V gene: TRBV10-3; J gene: TRBJ1-3; CDR3 protein: AISGTGAGLGNTIY